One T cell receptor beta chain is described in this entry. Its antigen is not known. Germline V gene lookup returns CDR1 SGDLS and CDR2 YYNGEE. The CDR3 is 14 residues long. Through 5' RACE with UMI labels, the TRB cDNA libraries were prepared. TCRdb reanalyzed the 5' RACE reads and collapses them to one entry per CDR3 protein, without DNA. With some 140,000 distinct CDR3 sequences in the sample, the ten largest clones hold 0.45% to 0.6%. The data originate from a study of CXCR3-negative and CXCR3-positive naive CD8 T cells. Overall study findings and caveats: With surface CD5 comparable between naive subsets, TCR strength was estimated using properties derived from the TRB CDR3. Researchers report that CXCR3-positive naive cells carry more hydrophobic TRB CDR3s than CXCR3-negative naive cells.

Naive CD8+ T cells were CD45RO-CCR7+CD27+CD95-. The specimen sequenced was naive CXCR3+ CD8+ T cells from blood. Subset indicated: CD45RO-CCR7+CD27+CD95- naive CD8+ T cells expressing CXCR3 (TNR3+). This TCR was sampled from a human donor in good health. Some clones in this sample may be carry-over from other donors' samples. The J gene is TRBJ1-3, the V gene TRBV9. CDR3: CASSVRGSGNTIYF.